A single sample gave rise to the 20 T cell receptor beta chains below, sequenced in a study of blood T cell repertoires in COVID-19. Sequenced by immunoSEQ multiplex PCR; TCRdb stores in-frame clones only, minus some. Among about 480,000 clones listed, 75% to 90% were seen once. The sample comprised PBMCs or T cells enriched from blood (not recorded which). The receptors were gathered from a woman aged 55 to 70 who had recovered from COVID-19.

The chain carries TRBV27 and TRBJ2-3; TRBD2 matches at 9 bases. This CDR3 has 17 amino acids. Unmatched junction bases numbered 12, after V lost 6 bases and J lost 2 bases. Germline CDR1 reads MNHEY; CDR2 reads SMNVEV (reference sequence). CDR3 region: CASSLRGGGAYTDTQYF. CDR3 sequence (DNA): TGTGCCAGCAGCCTTAGAGGCGGGGGGGCTTACACAGATACGCAGTATTTT.

The V gene is TRBV21-1, the J gene TRBJ1-1; the table names TRBD1, a call not compared with the DNA. TRBV21-1 is deemed a pseudogene. This CDR3 is built from 24 residues. CDR3 DNA sequence: TGTGCCAGCAGCAAAGGACACGGAGGGCCCCTAGGACAGGGCCCAGAGGAGATGAACACTGAAGCTTTCTTT. Its translation: CASSKGHGGPLGQGPEEMNTEAFF.

The V gene is TRBV5-1, the J gene TRBJ1-1, with D perhaps TRBD1 (6 bases). The CDR3 spans 15 residues. V shed 0 bases and J shed 1 base, with 10 bases lying between them. CDR1 and CDR2 (germline): SGHRS, YFSETQ. CDR3 in amino acids: CASSLVQGQNTEAFF. The CDR3 DNA reads as TGCGCCAGCAGCTTGGTACAGGGCCAGAACACTGAAGCTTTCTTT. Combining the CDR3 with reference TRBV5-1 and TRBJ1-1 gives the whole variable domain KAGVTQTPRYLIKTRGQQVTLSCSPISGHRSVSWYQQTPGQGLQFLFEYFSETQRNKGNFPGRFSGRQFSNSRSEMNVSTLELGDSALYLCASSLVQGQNTEAFFGQGTRLTVV.

The chain recombines TRBV15 with TRBJ2-1; no firm D call. The CDR3 has 16 amino acids. Trimming stripped 0 bases from V and 3 bases from J, with 12 bases between. The germline CDR1 and CDR2 sequences are LNHNV and YYDKDF (reference sequence). The CDR3 DNA sequence: TGTGCCACCAGCAGAGATTCGGCGACTCTCTACAATGAGCAGTTCTTC. It yields the protein CATSRDSATLYNEQFF.

The V and J genes are TRBV5-1 and TRBJ2-4, with 12 nucleotides matching TRBD2. The CDR3 is made up of 16 amino acids. After removal of 3 bases from V and 3 bases from J, the junction contained 4 bases not matched to a gene. Germline-derived CDR1 and CDR2 are SGHRS and YFSETQ. CDR3 in amino acids: CASSWRTSGDKNIQYF. The CDR3, as DNA: TGCGCCAGCAGCTGGAGGACTAGCGGGGACAAAAACATTCAGTACTTC.

In this sample, this clone turned up once. This chain's CDR3 is CAIQTGPTDTQYF. Written as DNA, the CDR3 is TGTGCCATCCAGACAGGCCCCACAGATACGCAGTATTTT. The V call is TRBV10-3, the J call TRBJ2-3; D may be TRBD1 (6 bases). This CDR3 is 13 amino acids long. Trimming cost V 8 bases and J 2 bases, with 11 bases left between them. CDR1 ENHRY and CDR2 SYGVKD come from the germline V gene.

The gene calls are TRBV6-5 and TRBJ1-2, with 7 bases fitting TRBD1. The V gene end was trimmed by 7 bases and the J gene end by 8 bases; junction bases not matched to a gene: 13. This CDR3 has 14 residues. Germline V gene data show CDR1 as MNHEY and CDR2 as SVGAGI. CDR3 nucleotide sequence: TGTGCCAGCAAACAGGGGTTAGTTGGGTCCGGCTACACCTTC. This translates into CASKQGLVGSGYTF.

This chain joins TRBV19 and TRBJ2-7; maybe TRBD2 (6 bases). The V end was cut by 1 base, the J end by 4 bases, with 11 bases between. CDR3 length: 14 residues. CDR1 LNHDA and CDR2 SQIVND come from the germline V gene (reference sequence). The CDR3 DNA is TGTGCCAGTAGTATAGCGGTGGGGGGATACGAGCAGTACGTC. Translated: CASSIAVGGYEQYV.

The genes are TRBV11-3 and TRBJ1-1; D possibly corresponds to TRBD1 (5 bases). This CDR3 is built from 11 residues. The V and J ends lost 1 base and 10 bases respectively, with 7 bases between them. From germline, CDR1 is SGHNT and CDR2 YENEEA. The CDR3, as DNA: TGTGCCAGCAGCTTAGGGGGGGTAGCTTTCTTT. Translating it yields CASSLGGVAFF.

The chain carries TRBV4-1 and TRBJ1-1; unclear D gene. V gave up 1 base and J gave up 0 bases, with 6 bases separating them. Looked up from germline, CDR1 is MGHRA and CDR2 is YSYEKL. CDR3 length: 14 amino acids. CDR3 bases: TGCGCCAGCAGCCAAGGTGACATGAACACTGAAGCTTTCTTT. Its protein product is CASSQGDMNTEAFF.

The rearrangement uses TRBV5-5 and TRBJ2-1, with D perhaps matching TRBD2 (6 bases). Deletions cut 2 bases from V and 9 bases from J, with 21 bases between. Germline V gene sequence: CDR1 SGHKS, CDR2 YYEKEE (reference sequence). This CDR3 comprises 16 residues. CDR3 region: CASSFGAGLLGGEQFF. The DNA of the CDR3 is TGTGCCAGCAGCTTTGGGGCGGGCCTATTGGGGGGTGAGCAGTTCTTC.

This clone came up once. The chain joins TRBV6-1 to TRBJ2-5; TRBD1 agrees at 7 bases. Germline V lookup: CDR1 MNHNS, CDR2 SASEGT. The CDR3 contains 15 residues. The V and J ends lost 1 base and 4 bases, in that order; junction bases with no gene match: 6. In DNA form, the CDR3 reads TGTGCCAGCAGTGAAGGAGGAAGGGGGCGAGAGACCCAGTACTTC. Translating it yields CASSEGGRGRETQYF.

This sequence joins TRBV24-1 and TRBJ2-3, with TRBD2 as a possible D gene (6 bases). Trimming pared 4 bases from V and 3 bases from J, leaving 16 bases between. The V gene's germline CDR1 is KGHDR and CDR2 SFDVKD. The CDR3 has 16 amino acids. CDR3 protein: CATSDRDGGATDTQYF. The CDR3 region has the DNA TGTGCCACCAGTGACCGTGACGGAGGGGCAACAGATACGCAGTATTTT.

V is TRBV6-6 and J is TRBJ1-4; possible D gene TRBD1, 5 bases. Trimming removed 6 bases from V and 8 bases from J, with 16 bases in between. The CDR3 runs 14 residues. In germline, CDR1 is MNHNY, CDR2 SVGAGI (reference sequence). CDR3 sequence (DNA): TGTGCCAGCAGCCCGGCAGGGCTCGGCGAAAAACTGTTTTTT. As protein: CASSPAGLGEKLFF.

The chain joins TRBV11-2 to TRBJ2-1, with 10 bases matching TRBD2. The V and J ends lost 6 bases and 5 bases, in that order; junction bases with no gene match: 19. CDR1 is SGHAT, CDR2 FQNNGV, per germline. The CDR3 has 19 residues. CDR3 sequence reads: CASRSVGLAGGSRDNEQFF. For the CDR3, the DNA is TGTGCCAGCAGGTCGGTGGGTTTAGCGGGGGGCTCGAGGGACAATGAGCAGTTCTTC.

This chain uses TRBV6-4 with TRBJ1-1; D gene uncertain. V was pared by 0 bases and J by 4 bases, with 12 bases between. CDR3 length: 15 residues. Per the germline V gene, CDR1 is MRHNA and CDR2 is SNTAGT. For the CDR3, the DNA is TGTGCCAGCAGTGACTCGGGCGGGGTTGGCACTGAAGCTTTCTTT. This gives the protein CASSDSGGVGTEAFF.

The chain couples TRBV27 to TRBJ2-5; a weak D match, TRBD2 (5 bases). From germline, CDR1 is MNHEY and CDR2 SMNVEV (reference sequence). The CDR3 is made up of 14 amino acids. The V end was cut by 1 base, the J end by 5 bases, with 11 bases between. DNA of the CDR3: TGTGCCAGCAGTTTATTGGGTCCGGGGGAGACCCAGTACTTC. Its protein is CASSLLGPGETQYF.

The chain's CDR3 is CASSSIPGQGNSGNTIYF. The CDR3 DNA sequence: TGTGCCAGCAGCTCCATCCCGGGACAGGGGAACTCTGGAAACACCATATATTTT. V and J are TRBV7-9 and TRBJ1-3; TRBD1 matches 10 bases. V gave up 4 bases and J gave up 0 bases; unmatched junction bases: 9. CDR3 length: 18 residues. Germline V gene sequence: CDR1 SEHNR, CDR2 FQNEAQ (reference sequence).

The V and J genes are TRBV19 and TRBJ2-3; 8 bases line up with TRBD1. The CDR3 is 15 residues long. V shed 5 bases, J shed 8 bases, and the junction held 12 bases outside the gene matches. Germline CDR1 and CDR2: LNHDA and SQIVND (reference sequence). The CDR3 DNA reads as TGTGCCAGTAGTGATAAAGACAGGGGAGGAGGTACGCAGTATTTT. Its translation: CASSDKDRGGGTQYF.

V is TRBV4-1 and J is TRBJ1-1; 8 nucleotides align to TRBD1. CDR3 length: 17 residues. V gave up 1 base and J gave up 1 base; unmatched junction bases: 8. Germline CDR1 and CDR2: MGHRA and YSYEKL. DNA for the CDR3: TGCGCCAGCAGCCAAGGTTCAGGGGGCGATGAGAACACTGAAGCTTTCTTT. The encoded protein is CASSQGSGGDENTEAFF.